The TCR beta chain under discussion was sequenced for a study of T cell changes during pregnancy in multiple sclerosis. TCRdb keeps only in-frame clones here, not all; method: immunoSEQ multiplex PCR. The table includes approximately 40,000 clones, 90% detected once. V was clipped by 6 bases and J by 2 bases, with 17 bases between them. Looked up from germline, CDR1 is SGHRS and CDR2 is YFSETQ. This CDR3 is 15 amino acids long. Here the sequenced sample was CD4+ T cells from peripheral blood mononuclear cells, taken before pregnancy. This TCR was recovered from a female donor with multiple sclerosis, enrolled in a pregnancy study. The chain joins TRBV5-1 to TRBJ2-5; TRBD2 might be the D (7 bases). The CDR3 sequence: CASIPGGAPQETQYF. CDR3 DNA: TGCGCCAGCATCCCTGGGGGGGCTCCGCAAGAGACCCAGTACTTC.